This TCR beta chain was obtained from a study of T cells in narcolepsy. In the case of this clone: Its antigen is unidentified.

Overall study results and limits: Autoreactive clonotypes reportedly recurred in blood of same and different patients, not controls.

Only in-frame clones appear in the TCRdb table, and some are missing; sequencing was by immunoSEQ multiplex PCR. Here the sample spans fewer than 35,000 clones, around 79% being singletons. Sequencing was done on a sample of CD45RA- memory CD4+ T cells from PBMCs. The clonotype comes from a human donor with narcolepsy.

The CDR3 coding sequence is TGTGCCAGCAGTTACTCCCAGGGGGCCAATCAGCCCCAGCATTTT. Its translation is CASSYSQGANQPQHF. V gene TRBV6-6 combines with J gene TRBJ1-5; 8 bases align to TRBD1. V trimming: 0 bases; J trimming: 3 bases; junction bases outside the gene matches: 1. Germline CDR1 MNHNY, CDR2 SVGAGI (reference sequence). This CDR3 comprises 15 residues.